The entry below describes one T cell receptor beta chain. As yet, its antigen is unknown. This sample was included in a study of OX40 agonist ivuxolimab in advanced cancers. Study-level background: Patients undergoing dose escalation presented with hepatocellular carcinoma, melanoma, renal cell or head and neck cancer. Study-wide results and caveats: At 0.1-3.0 mg/kg, partial responders had clonal expansion among the lowest observed.

The CDR3 has 14 amino acids. The V segment lost 1 base and the J segment 5 bases; nucleotides outside the gene matches: 4. In germline, CDR1 is LNHDA, CDR2 SQIVND (reference sequence). Only in-frame clones appear in the TCRdb table, and some are missing; sequencing was by immunoSEQ multiplex PCR. The sample consists of about 28,000 clones, 84% of them appearing once. The receptor was derived from an adult with an advanced solid tumor such as melanoma, head and neck, liver or kidney cancer. The sample was CD4+ or CD8+ T cells sorted from blood, taken in a trial of the OX40 agonist ivuxolimab. J is TRBJ2-7 and V is TRBV19; 8 nucleotides agree with TRBD1. As DNA, the CDR3 is TGTGCCAGTAGTATAGGGACAGGGTTGGACGAGCAGTACTTC. Residues: CASSIGTGLDEQYF.